Listed below are T cell receptor beta chains from one sample, sequenced in a study of STAT3 mutations in large granular lymphocyte leukemia. Repertoires were generated with immunoSEQ multiplex PCR, while TCRdb's copy carries only in-frame clones and drops some. In the table there are about 19,000 clones, about nine tenths of which are singletons. The sample comprised peripheral blood mononuclear cells. All receptors derive from a man in his sixties with T-cell large granular lymphocyte leukemia. Some clones in this sample may be carry-over from other donors' samples. CDR3s include the opening cysteine and the closing phenylalanine or tryptophan. Fields, in order: V gene, clone size, D gene, J gene, CDR3 DNA, CDR3 protein. A D gene is named only where the DNA matches it firmly. Clone size is given for some rows only: seen once, a few or many times, or a class if the clone is expanded.

>TRBV30|few|NA|TRBJ1-3
TGTGCCTGGAGTGTAAAAGGGGGCTCTGGAAACACCATATATTTT
CAWSVKGGSGNTIYF
>TRBV4-3|NA|TRBD1|TRBJ1-1
TGCGCCAGCGGAGGGACAGGCCGAAACACTGAAGCTTTCTTT
CASGGTGRNTEAFF
>TRBV7-9|NA|NA|TRBJ1-3
TGTGCCAGCAGCGCAGGCGCCGGTGGAAACACCATATATTTT
CASSAGAGGNTIYF
>TRBV18|NA|NA|TRBJ2-3
TGTGCCAGCTCGATGGAGGAGGGCAGCACAGATACGCAGTATTTT
CASSMEEGSTDTQYF
>TRBV18|once|NA|TRBJ2-7
TGTGCCAGCTCACCAAACTACTCTACGGAGCAGTACTTC
CASSPNYSTEQYF
>TRBV7-9|NA|NA|TRBJ2-3
TGTGCCAGCAGCCCCCGGACGGCGGGGAGCACAGATACGCAGTATTTT
CASSPRTAGSTDTQYF
>TRBV5-1|NA|NA|TRBJ2-2
TGCGCCAGCAGCCCCGGGCAGAACACCGGGGAGCTGTTTTTT
CASSPGQNTGELFF
>TRBV15|once|NA|TRBJ2-7
TGTGCCACCAGCAGAGATCGGTTGGCAGGCCCCTACGAGCAGTACTTC
CATSRDRLAGPYEQYF
>TRBV5-1|NA|TRBD2|TRBJ2-3
TGCGCCAGCAGCCCCCCTCGGAGCGGGGCAACAGATACGCAGTATTTT
CASSPPRSGATDTQYF
>TRBV7-2|once|NA|TRBJ2-7
TGTGCCAGCAGCTTAGATCTGGGGCTATCGTACTTC
CASSLDLGLSYF
>TRBV27|NA|NA|TRBJ2-7
TGTGCCAGCAGTTTCGAGCGGGTGGGCTTCATAGGCGAGCAGTACTTC
CASSFERVGFIGEQYF
>TRBV7-8|NA|TRBD1|TRBJ1-6
TGTGCCAGCAGCCCACGGACAGGGAGCTCCTATAATTCACCCCTCCACTTT
CASSPRTGSSYNSPLHF
>TRBV27|NA|NA|TRBJ2-5
TGTGCCAGCAGTCCCCGCCTGGGAGAGACCCAGTACTTC
CASSPRLGETQYF
>TRBV18|once|TRBD1|TRBJ2-5
TGTGCCAGCTCACGGGACAGGGGCCAAGAGACCCAGTACTTC
CASSRDRGQETQYF
>TRBV5-1|few|NA|TRBJ2-7
TGCGCCAGCAGCTCACCCCTAGGGGCCTACGAGCAGTACTTC
CASSSPLGAYEQYF
>TRBV7-9|NA|TRBD1|TRBJ2-3
TGTGCCAGCAGCTCAGGACAGGGGTTACCAGATACGCAGTATTTT
CASSSGQGLPDTQYF
>TRBV10-1|NA|NA|TRBJ2-7
TGCGCCACCTCACAGGGCGGGCCTGGCGAGCAGTACTTC
CATSQGGPGEQYF
>TRBV9|NA|TRBD1|TRBJ2-2
TGTGCCAGCAGCGTATCGACAGGGCACACCGGGGAGCTGTTTTTT
CASSVSTGHTGELFF
>TRBV7-9|NA|NA|TRBJ2-3
TGTGCCAGCAGCTTTGAGGGACGCACAGATACGCAGTATTTT
CASSFEGRTDTQYF
>TRBV6-5|NA|TRBD1|TRBJ1-5
TGTGCCAGCAGTTACTCCGGGACAGGGTCCCATCAGCCCCAGCATTTT
CASSYSGTGSHQPQHF
>TRBV5-4|NA|TRBD1|TRBJ1-4
TGTGCCAGCAGCTTCGACAGGGGTAGTGAAAAACTGTTTTTT
CASSFDRGSEKLFF